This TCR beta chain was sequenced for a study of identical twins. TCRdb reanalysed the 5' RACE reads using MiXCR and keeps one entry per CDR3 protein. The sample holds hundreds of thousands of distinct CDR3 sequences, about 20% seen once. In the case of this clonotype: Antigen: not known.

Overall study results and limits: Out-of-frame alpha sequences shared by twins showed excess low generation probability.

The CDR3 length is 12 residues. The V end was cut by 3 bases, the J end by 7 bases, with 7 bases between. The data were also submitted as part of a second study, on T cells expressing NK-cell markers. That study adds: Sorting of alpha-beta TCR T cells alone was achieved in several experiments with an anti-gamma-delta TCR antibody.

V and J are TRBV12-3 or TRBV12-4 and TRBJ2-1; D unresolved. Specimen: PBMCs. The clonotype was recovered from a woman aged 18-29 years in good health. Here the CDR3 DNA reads TGTGCCAGCAGTTTTATAGGGAATGAGCAGTTCTTC. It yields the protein CASSFIGNEQFF.